The 13 T cell receptor beta chains below were found in one sample sequenced in a study of CD8 T cell repertoires and HIV-1 epitope variants. Their cognate antigens are unknown. The data were produced by immunoSEQ multiplex PCR, yet TCRdb's version contains in-frame clones alone and is incomplete. The sample consists of about 4,900 clones, 50% to 75% of them appearing once. The sequencing sample was made of cultured CD8+ T cells derived from PBMCs. The receptors stem from a male donor with HIV.

This chain connects TRBV7-8 to TRBJ2-5, with D possibly TRBD1 on 5 matching bases. This CDR3 is 14 amino acids long. Germline V gene data show CDR1 as SGHVS and CDR2 as FQNEAQ. V was trimmed by 5 bases and J by 1 base, leaving 11 bases between them. The CDR3 bases are TGTGCCAGCAGCGACGGACAACCCCAAGAGACCCAGTACTTC. Amino acids: CASSDGQPQETQYF.

The gene calls are TRBV7-6 and TRBJ2-1, with D perhaps matching TRBD1 (5 bases). The length of the CDR3 is 12 residues. With 8 bases removed from V and 8 bases from J, the gap between germline ends came to 13 bases. Germline values: CDR1 SGHVS, CDR2 FNYEAQ. The DNA of the CDR3 is TGTGCCAGCCTCGCGCAGGGCTATGAGCAGTTCTTC. Its translation: CASLAQGYEQFF.

J is TRBJ2-7 and V is TRBV21-1; the listed D gene, TRBD2, was not tested against the DNA. TRBV21-1 is a recognized pseudogene. CDR3 length: 16 amino acids. CDR3 loop: CASSPGTSYLAYEQYF. In nucleotides, the CDR3 is TGTGCCAGCAGTCCCGGGACTAGCTATCTGGCCTACGAGCAGTACTTC.

The chain couples TRBV7-2 to TRBJ1-5, with D unresolved. Trimming left V 4 bases short and J 0 bases short, with 10 bases between. Germline values: CDR1 SGHTA, CDR2 FQGNSA. The CDR3 runs 15 residues. The CDR3: CASSSEGYSNQPQHF. CDR3 nucleotide sequence: TGTGCCAGCAGCTCGGAGGGCTATAGCAATCAGCCCCAGCATTTT.

By its share, this clone is medium-sized (0.01 to 0.1%). The rearrangement joins TRBV6-5 to TRBJ1-5, with D perhaps TRBD1 (6 bases). The CDR3 length is 15 residues. Germline CDR1 and CDR2: MNHEY and SVGAGI. V was trimmed by 5 bases and J by 5 bases, leaving 16 bases between them. CDR3 in DNA: TGTGCCAGCAGTGGGGGGCAGGGGATACATCAGCCCCAGCATTTT. Its protein product is CASSGGQGIHQPQHF.

J is TRBJ1-4 and V is TRBV7-6; no firm D call. This CDR3 contains 14 residues. Germline-derived CDR1 and CDR2 are SGHVS and FNYEAQ. Trimming took off 3 bases at V and 2 bases at J, with 7 bases between the two ends. CDR3 sequence (DNA): TGTGCCAGCAGCTTTAGTGAGACTAATGAAAAACTGTTTTTT. Protein product: CASSFSETNEKLFF.

This rearrangement joins TRBV7-9 to TRBJ1-6, with D unresolved. Germline V gives CDR1 SEHNR, CDR2 FQNEAQ (reference sequence). The V end was cut by 5 bases, the J end by 0 bases, with 11 bases between. This CDR3 spans 16 amino acids. The CDR3 is CASSTAISSYNSPLHF. In nucleotides, the CDR3 is TGTGCCAGCAGCACAGCGATTAGCTCCTATAATTCACCCCTCCACTTT.

The chain couples TRBV7-3 to TRBJ2-1; 11 bases are shared with TRBD2. CDR3 size: 18 residues. J lost 3 bases, V lost 1 base, and 8 bases had no gene match. Germline V gives CDR1 SGHTA, CDR2 FQGTGA. This chain's CDR3 is CASSLRPLAGGHYNEQFF. The CDR3 DNA reads TGTGCCAGCAGCTTAAGACCCCTAGCGGGGGGACACTACAATGAGCAGTTCTTC.

This clone was counted a single time. V and J are TRBV27 and TRBJ2-1, with 7 bases aligning to TRBD2. The CDR3 loop spans 10 amino acids. Germline values: CDR1 MNHEY, CDR2 SMNVEV (reference sequence). Here the CDR3 reads CVSGGNEQFF. The CDR3 DNA reads TGTGTATCGGGAGGCAATGAGCAGTTCTTC.

The chain joins TRBV7-9 to TRBJ2-1, with D perhaps given as TRBD1 or TRBD2 (6 bases each). Trimming removed 1 base from V and 8 bases from J, with 12 bases in between. Germline V lookup: CDR1 SEHNR, CDR2 FQNEAQ (reference sequence). CDR3 length equals 14 residues. CDR3 bases: TGTGCCAGCAGCTTAGTGGGGGCTAGCGATGAGCAGTTCTTC. Translation: CASSLVGASDEQFF.

The chain uses TRBV6-5 and TRBJ1-1; D may be TRBD1 (5 bases). V dropped 0 bases and J dropped 5 bases, with 7 bases sitting between them. CDR1 is MNHEY, CDR2 SVGAGI, per germline. The CDR3 length is 13 residues. CDR3 sequence reads: CASSYSEGTEAFF. The CDR3 nucleotides are TGTGCCAGCAGTTACTCGGAGGGGACTGAAGCTTTCTTT.

In the case of this clone: One end of the junction is discordant with germline, which a read error may explain. V usage is TRBV9 and J usage is TRBJ2-5; D gene uncertain. From germline, CDR1 is SGDLS and CDR2 YYNGEE. This CDR3 has 12 residues. CDR3 DNA sequence: TGTGCCAGCAGCTTAGATCGTTACGGTCCCCACTTC. It specifies CASSLDRYGPHF. The full variable domain, in which reference TRBV9 and TRBJ2-5 provide the parts outside the CDR3, is DSGVTQTPKHLITATGQRVTLRCSPRSGDLSVYWYQQSLDQGLQFLIQYYNGEERAKGNILERFSAQQFPDLHSELNLSSLELGDSALYFCASSLDRYGPHFGPGTRLLVL.

This sequence joins TRBV5-6 and TRBJ2-1; 8 bases align to TRBD1. The CDR3 runs to 13 residues. Germline assignment: CDR1 SGHDT and CDR2 YYEEEE. V gave up 3 bases and J gave up 8 bases; unmatched junction bases: 4. Written as DNA, the CDR3 is TGTGCCAGCAGCTGGACAGGGAGCGATGAGCAGTTCTTC. As protein: CASSWTGSDEQFF.